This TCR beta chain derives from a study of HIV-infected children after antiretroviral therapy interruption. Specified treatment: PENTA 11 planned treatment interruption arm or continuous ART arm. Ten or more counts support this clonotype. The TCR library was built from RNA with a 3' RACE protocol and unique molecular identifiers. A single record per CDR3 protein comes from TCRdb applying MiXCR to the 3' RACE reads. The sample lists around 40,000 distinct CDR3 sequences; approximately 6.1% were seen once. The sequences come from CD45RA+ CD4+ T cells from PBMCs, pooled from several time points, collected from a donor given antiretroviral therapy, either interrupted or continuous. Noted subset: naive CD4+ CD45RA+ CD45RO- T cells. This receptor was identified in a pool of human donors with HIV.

In nucleotides, the CDR3 is TGTGCCAGCAGCTTCCCCGGCCGGGGGATCTGGGACAATGAGCAGTTCTTC. This translates into CASSFPGRGIWDNEQFF. The chain combines TRBV11-2 with TRBJ2-1; TRBD2 might be the D (6 bases). V was trimmed by 3 bases and J by 5 bases, leaving 20 bases between them. The CDR3 runs to 17 residues. The germline CDR1 and CDR2 sequences are SGHAT and FQNNGV.